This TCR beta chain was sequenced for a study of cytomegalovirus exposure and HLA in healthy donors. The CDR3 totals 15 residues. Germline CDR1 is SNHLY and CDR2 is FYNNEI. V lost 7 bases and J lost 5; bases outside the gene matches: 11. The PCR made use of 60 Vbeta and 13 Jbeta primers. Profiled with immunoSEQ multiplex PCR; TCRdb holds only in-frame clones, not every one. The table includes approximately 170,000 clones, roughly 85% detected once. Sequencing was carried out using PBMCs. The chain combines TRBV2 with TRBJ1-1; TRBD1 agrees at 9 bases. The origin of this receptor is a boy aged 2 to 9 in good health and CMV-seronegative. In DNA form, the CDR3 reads TGTGCCAGCACTCGGCTACAGGGGGCGCGGACTGAAGCTTTCTTT. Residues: CASTRLQGARTEAFF.